The next 13 T cell receptor beta chains were all read from a single sample in a study of shared clonotypes between healthy human individuals. Here immunoSEQ multiplex PCR was the method, and the copy in TCRdb shows in-frame clones only, minus some. The sample lists about 230,000 clones, approximately 65% occurring once. The source material was memory CD4+ T cells sorted from blood. Documented subset: CD45RA-negative fraction. Receptor source: a man aged 25-40 years in good health.

The chain uses TRBV5-4 and TRBJ1-5; D is unclear. This CDR3 is built from 19 residues. Germline CDR1 SGHNT, CDR2 YYREEE (reference sequence). The V gene lost 4 bases and the J gene lost 2 bases, with 25 bases spanning the gap. Here the CDR3 reads CASSQDPRGHAGGNQPQHF. The CDR3 DNA reads TGTGCCAGCAGCCAAGATCCCCGAGGCCACGCCGGGGGCAATCAGCCCCAGCATTTT.

The V gene is TRBV6-6, the J gene TRBJ2-1, with 7 bases identical to TRBD1. This CDR3 has 11 amino acids. The V and J ends lost 9 bases and 9 bases, in that order; junction bases with no gene match: 5. Germline lookup yields CDR1 MNHNY and CDR2 SVGAGI (reference sequence). DNA of the CDR3: TGTGCCAGTGGTGCAGGGGGTGAGCAGTTCTTC. Translation gives CASGAGGEQFF.

This clone has a single count. The V gene is TRBV7-2, the J gene TRBJ2-1; 10 bases line up with TRBD2. In germline, CDR1 is SGHTA, CDR2 FQGNSA. The ends lost 3 bases at V and 3 bases at J; junction bases unmatched: 2. The CDR3 covers 15 residues. The CDR3 DNA is TGTGCCAGCAGCTTCACTAGCGGGGACTACAATGAGCAGTTCTTC. This translates into CASSFTSGDYNEQFF.

This chain links TRBV18 with TRBJ2-7, with TRBD2 as a possible D gene (6 bases). The ends were cut back, 3 bases at V and 6 bases at J, with 15 bases in the middle. The CDR3 is made up of 14 amino acids. CDR1 is KGHSH and CDR2 is LQKENI in the germline V gene. For the CDR3, the DNA is TGTGCCAGCTCACCTATCCGGGGAGGACTCGAGCAGTACTTC. Translation: CASSPIRGGLEQYF.

The chain carries TRBV5-5 and TRBJ1-2; D perhaps matches TRBD1 (5 bases). CDR1 is SGHKS and CDR2 is YYEKEE in the germline V gene (reference sequence). V lost 4 bases and J lost 7, with 20 bases in between. The CDR3 covers 15 residues. CDR3 loop: CASSVAPGNQGGYTF. DNA of the CDR3: TGTGCCAGCAGCGTGGCCCCCGGGAATCAGGGTGGCTACACCTTC.

There are a few counts of this clone. The rearrangement links TRBV10-2 to TRBJ1-5, with TRBD1 identical over 7 bases. The CDR3 length is 14 residues. With V trimmed by 6 bases and J by 2 bases, 4 bases remained unmatched. CDR1 is WSHSY, CDR2 SAAADI, per germline. In DNA form, the CDR3 reads TGCGCCAGCAGAGCTACAGGGGGCAATCAGCCCCAGCATTTT. Protein sequence: CASRATGGNQPQHF.

CDR3 amino acids: CASSLTGGLTETQYF. For the CDR3, the DNA is TGTGCCAGCAGTTTGACAGGGGGCTTAACAGAGACCCAGTACTTC. The rearrangement uses TRBV6-5 and TRBJ2-5; TRBD1 matches 10 bases. The V segment lost 4 bases and the J segment 4 bases; nucleotides outside the gene matches: 6. The CDR3 loop spans 15 amino acids. CDR1 and CDR2 from the germline V gene are MNHEY and SVGAGI.

The chain carries TRBV7-2 and TRBJ2-2, with 11 bases identical to TRBD2. The CDR3 runs 17 residues. Trimming cost V 3 bases and J 1 base; bases outside gene matches: 4. CDR1 SGHTA and CDR2 FQGNSA come from the germline V gene. CDR3: CASSFIAGGQNTGELFF. CDR3 DNA: TGTGCCAGCAGCTTCATAGCGGGAGGGCAGAACACCGGGGAGCTGTTTTTT.

This chain joins TRBV11-2 and TRBJ2-3; D may correspond to TRBD1 or TRBD2 (5 bases each). Germline V gene lookup returns CDR1 SGHAT and CDR2 FQNNGV. This CDR3 is built from 15 residues. V was pared by 1 base and J by 0 bases, with 8 bases between. CDR3: CASSLGDPSTDTQYF. The DNA of the CDR3 is TGTGCCAGCAGCTTAGGGGACCCTAGCACAGATACGCAGTATTTT.

The chain links TRBV7-2 to TRBJ1-4; tentative D call: TRBD1 (5 bases). In germline, CDR1 is SGHTA, CDR2 FQGNSA. V lost 3 bases, J lost 6 bases, and 8 bases lay in between. The CDR3 loop spans 13 amino acids. CDR3 sequence reads: CASSFGTYEKLFF. CDR3 nucleotides: TGTGCCAGCAGCTTTGGGACGTATGAAAAACTGTTTTTT.

V and J are TRBV5-1 and TRBJ1-2; perhaps TRBD1 as D (5 bases). Trimming pared 4 bases from V and 8 bases from J, leaving 15 bases between. Per the germline V gene, CDR1 is SGHRS and CDR2 is YFSETQ. This CDR3 region has 13 residues. The DNA of the CDR3 is TGCGCCAGCAGCATCGGGACGCTCTCCGGCTACACCTTC. Translated, it gives CASSIGTLSGYTF.

This clone was seen a handful of times. This chain connects TRBV11-3 to TRBJ2-7; 7 bases match TRBD1. CDR3 length: 13 amino acids. Per the germline V gene, CDR1 is SGHNT and CDR2 is YENEEA. Trimming at V came to 5 bases and at J to 5 bases, leaving 6 bases not matched to a gene. CDR3 region: CASSHRGVDEQYF. The CDR3 region has the DNA TGTGCCAGCAGCCACAGGGGTGTCGACGAGCAGTACTTC.

In the case of this clone: This same CDR3 is encoded by further DNA sequences in the sample. The chain recombines TRBV28 with TRBJ1-4; tentative D call: TRBD1 (5 bases). CDR1 MDHEN and CDR2 SYDVKM come from the germline V gene. This CDR3 is built from 15 residues. The V and J ends lost 6 bases and 0 bases respectively, with 11 bases between them. DNA of the CDR3: TGTGCCAGCAGATCGCAGGGTGCAACTAATGAAAAACTGTTTTTT. This codes for CASRSQGATNEKLFF.